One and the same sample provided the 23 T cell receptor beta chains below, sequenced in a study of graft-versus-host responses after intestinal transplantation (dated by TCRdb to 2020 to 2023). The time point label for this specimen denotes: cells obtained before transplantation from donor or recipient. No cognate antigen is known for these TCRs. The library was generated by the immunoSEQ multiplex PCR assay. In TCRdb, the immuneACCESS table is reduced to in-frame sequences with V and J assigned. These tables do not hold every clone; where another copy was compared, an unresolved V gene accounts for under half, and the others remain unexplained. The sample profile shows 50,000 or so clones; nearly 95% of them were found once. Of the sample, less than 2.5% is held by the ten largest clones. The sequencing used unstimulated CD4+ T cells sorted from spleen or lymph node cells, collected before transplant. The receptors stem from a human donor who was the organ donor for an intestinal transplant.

The CDR3: CASSEEQGRSAGYTF. The CDR3 bases are TGCGCCAGCAGCGAGGAACAGGGCCGATCAGCCGGCTACACCTTC. This sequence joins TRBV5-1 and TRBJ1-2; D possibly corresponds to TRBD1 (6 bases). The CDR3 runs 15 residues. V lost 4 bases and J lost 8, with 21 bases in between. The germline V gene encodes CDR1 SGHRS and CDR2 YFSETQ.

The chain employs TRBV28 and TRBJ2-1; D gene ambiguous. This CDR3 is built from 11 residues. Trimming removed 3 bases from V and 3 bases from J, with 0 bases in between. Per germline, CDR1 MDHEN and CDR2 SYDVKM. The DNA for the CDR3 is TGTGCCAGCAGTTTCTACAATGAGCAGTTCTTC. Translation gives CASSFYNEQFF. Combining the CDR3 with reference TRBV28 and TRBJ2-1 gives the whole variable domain DVKVTQSSRYLVKRTGEKVFLECVQDMDHENMFWYRQDPGLGLRLIYFSYDVKMKEKGDIPEGYSVSREKKERFSLILESASTNQTSMYLCASSFYNEQFFGPGTRLTVL.

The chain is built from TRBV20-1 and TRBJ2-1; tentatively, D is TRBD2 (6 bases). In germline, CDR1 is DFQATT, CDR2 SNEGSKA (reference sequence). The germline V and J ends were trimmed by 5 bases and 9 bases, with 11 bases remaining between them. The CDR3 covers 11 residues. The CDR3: CSAARAGEQFF. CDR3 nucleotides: TGCAGTGCTGCACGAGCGGGTGAGCAGTTCTTC.

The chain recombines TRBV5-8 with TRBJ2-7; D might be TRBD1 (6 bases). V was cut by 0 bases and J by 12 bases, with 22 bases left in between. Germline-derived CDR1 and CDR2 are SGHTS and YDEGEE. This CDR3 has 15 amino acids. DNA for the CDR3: TGTGCCAGCAGCTTGGGGTCCGCGGACAGAGCAACCTCGTACTTC. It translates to CASSLGSADRATSYF.

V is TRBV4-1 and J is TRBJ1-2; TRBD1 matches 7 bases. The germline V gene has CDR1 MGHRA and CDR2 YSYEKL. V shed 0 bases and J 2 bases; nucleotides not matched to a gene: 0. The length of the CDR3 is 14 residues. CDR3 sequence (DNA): TGCGCCAGCAGCCAAGACAGGGGGAACTATGGCTACACCTTC. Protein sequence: CASSQDRGNYGYTF.

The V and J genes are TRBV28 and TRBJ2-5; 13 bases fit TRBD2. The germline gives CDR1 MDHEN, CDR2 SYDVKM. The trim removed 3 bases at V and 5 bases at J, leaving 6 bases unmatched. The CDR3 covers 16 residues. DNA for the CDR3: TGTGCCAGCAGTTTTATGGGACTAGCGGGATTGGAGACCCAGTACTTC. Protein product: CASSFMGLAGLETQYF.

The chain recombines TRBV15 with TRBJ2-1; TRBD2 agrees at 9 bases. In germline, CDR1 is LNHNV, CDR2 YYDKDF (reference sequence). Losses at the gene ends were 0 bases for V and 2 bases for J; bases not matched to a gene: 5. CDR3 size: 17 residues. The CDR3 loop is CATSRDWTSAPYNEQFF. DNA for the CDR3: TGTGCCACCAGCAGAGATTGGACTAGCGCCCCCTACAATGAGCAGTTCTTC.

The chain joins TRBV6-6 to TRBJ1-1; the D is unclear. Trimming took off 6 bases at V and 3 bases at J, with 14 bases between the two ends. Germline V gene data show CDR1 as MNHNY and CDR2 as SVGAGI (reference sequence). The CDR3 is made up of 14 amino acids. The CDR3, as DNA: TGTGCCAGCAGCCCGCGGGGTGGGGACACTGAAGCTTTCTTT. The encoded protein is CASSPRGGDTEAFF.

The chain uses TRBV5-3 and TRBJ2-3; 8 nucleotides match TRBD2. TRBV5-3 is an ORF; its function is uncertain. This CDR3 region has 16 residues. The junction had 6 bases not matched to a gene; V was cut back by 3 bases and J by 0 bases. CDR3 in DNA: TGTGCCAGAAGCTCCTCCGCTAGCGGGAGCACAGATACGCAGTATTTT. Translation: CARSSSASGSTDTQYF.

Here the CDR3 reads CASSLGDNRLSYEQYF. CDR3 nucleotide sequence: TGTGCCAGCAGCTTGGGCGACAATCGGCTCTCCTACGAGCAGTACTTC. The chain has TRBV5-4 and TRBJ2-7; no clear D gene. V lost 0 bases, J lost 0 bases, and 13 bases lay in between. Germline assignment: CDR1 SGHNT and CDR2 YYREEE (reference sequence). The CDR3 is 16 residues long.

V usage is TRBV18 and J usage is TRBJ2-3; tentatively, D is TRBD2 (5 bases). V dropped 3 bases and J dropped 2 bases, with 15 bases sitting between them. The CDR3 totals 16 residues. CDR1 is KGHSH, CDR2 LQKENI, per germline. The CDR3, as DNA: TGTGCCAGCTCACCGAGGCGGGTCAACCCCACAGATACGCAGTATTTT. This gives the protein CASSPRRVNPTDTQYF.

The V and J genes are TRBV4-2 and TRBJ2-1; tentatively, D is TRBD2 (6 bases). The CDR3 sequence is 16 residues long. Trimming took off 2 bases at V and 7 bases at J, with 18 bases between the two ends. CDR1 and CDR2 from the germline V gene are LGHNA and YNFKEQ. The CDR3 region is CASSQLNAGWGNEQFF. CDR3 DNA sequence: TGTGCCAGCAGCCAACTCAACGCGGGATGGGGTAATGAGCAGTTCTTC.

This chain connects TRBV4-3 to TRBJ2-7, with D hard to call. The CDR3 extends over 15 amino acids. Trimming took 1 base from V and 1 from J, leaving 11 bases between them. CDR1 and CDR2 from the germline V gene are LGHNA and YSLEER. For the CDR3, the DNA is TGCGCCAGCAGCCAAGGTCTCGACCCATCCTACGAGCAGTACTTC. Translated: CASSQGLDPSYEQYF.

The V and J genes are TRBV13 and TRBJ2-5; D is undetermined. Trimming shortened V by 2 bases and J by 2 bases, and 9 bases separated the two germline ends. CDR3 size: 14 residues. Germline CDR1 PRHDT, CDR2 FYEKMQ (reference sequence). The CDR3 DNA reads TGTGCCAGCAGCTTATGGGCAGATCAAGAGACCCAGTACTTC. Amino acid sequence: CASSLWADQETQYF.

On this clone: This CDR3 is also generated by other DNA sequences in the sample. CDR3 bases: TGCAGTGTGGACAGCACTAGCACAGATACGCAGTATTTT. Translating it yields CSVDSTSTDTQYF. The V gene is TRBV29-1, the J gene TRBJ2-3; D might be TRBD1 (6 bases). CDR1 SQVTM and CDR2 ANQGSEA come from the germline V gene. CDR3 size: 13 residues.

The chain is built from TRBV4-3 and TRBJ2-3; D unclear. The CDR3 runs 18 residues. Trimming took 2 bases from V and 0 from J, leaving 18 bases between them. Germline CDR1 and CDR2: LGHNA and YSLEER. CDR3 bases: TGCGCCAGCAGCCAAAGGCCCGCCTCGGCGGAAAGCACAGATACGCAGTATTTT. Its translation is CASSQRPASAESTDTQYF.

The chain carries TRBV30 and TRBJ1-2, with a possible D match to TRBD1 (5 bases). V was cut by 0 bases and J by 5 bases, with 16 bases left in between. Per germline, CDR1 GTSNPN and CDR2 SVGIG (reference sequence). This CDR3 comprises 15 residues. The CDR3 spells CAWSVIGAGKYGYTF. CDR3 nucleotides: TGTGCCTGGAGTGTAATCGGAGCAGGGAAGTATGGCTACACCTTC.

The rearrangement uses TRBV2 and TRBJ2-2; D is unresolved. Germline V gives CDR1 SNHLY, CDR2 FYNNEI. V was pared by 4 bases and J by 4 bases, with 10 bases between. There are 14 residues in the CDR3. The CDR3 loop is CASSVNWGTGELFF. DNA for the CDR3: TGTGCCAGCAGTGTCAACTGGGGCACCGGGGAGCTGTTTTTT.

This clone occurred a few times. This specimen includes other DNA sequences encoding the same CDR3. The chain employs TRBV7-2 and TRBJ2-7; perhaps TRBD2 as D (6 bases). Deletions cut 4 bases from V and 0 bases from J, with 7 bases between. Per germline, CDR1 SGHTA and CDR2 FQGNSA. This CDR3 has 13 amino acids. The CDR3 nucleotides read TGTGCCAGCAGCTGGACTAACTCCTACGAGCAGTACTTC. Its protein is CASSWTNSYEQYF.

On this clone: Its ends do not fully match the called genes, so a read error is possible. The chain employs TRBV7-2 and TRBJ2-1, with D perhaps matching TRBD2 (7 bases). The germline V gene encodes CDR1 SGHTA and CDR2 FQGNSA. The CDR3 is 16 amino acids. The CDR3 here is CASGFTGTTTYNEQFF. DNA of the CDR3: TGTGCCAGCGGCTTTACAGGGACTACCACCTACAATGAGCAGTTCTTC. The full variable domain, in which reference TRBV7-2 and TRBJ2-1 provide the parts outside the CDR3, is GAGVSQSPSNKVTEKGKDVELRCDPISGHTALYWYRQSLGQGLEFLIYFQGNSAPDKSGLPSDRFSAERTGGSVSTLTIQRTQQEDSAVYLCASGFTGTTTYNEQFFGPGTRLTVL.

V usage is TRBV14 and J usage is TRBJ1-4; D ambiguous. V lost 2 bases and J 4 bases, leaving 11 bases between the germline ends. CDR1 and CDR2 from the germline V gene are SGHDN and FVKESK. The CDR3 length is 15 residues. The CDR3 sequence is CASSQRTSNNEKLFF. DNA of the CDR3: TGTGCCAGCAGCCAAAGGACCTCGAATAATGAAAAACTGTTTTTT.

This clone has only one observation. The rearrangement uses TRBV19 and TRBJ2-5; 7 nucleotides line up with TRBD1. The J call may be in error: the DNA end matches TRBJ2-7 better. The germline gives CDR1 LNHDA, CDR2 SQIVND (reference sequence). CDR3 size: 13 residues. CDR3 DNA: TGTGCCAGTAGAGGCACAGGGGCCTACGAGCAGTACTTC. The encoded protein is CASRGTGAYEQYF.

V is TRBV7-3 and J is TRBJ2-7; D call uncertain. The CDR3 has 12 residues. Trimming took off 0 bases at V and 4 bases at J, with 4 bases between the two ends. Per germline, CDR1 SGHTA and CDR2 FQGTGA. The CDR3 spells CASSLTGYEQYF. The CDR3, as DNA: TGTGCCAGCAGCTTAACAGGGTACGAGCAGTACTTC.